This T cell receptor (beta chain) was observed in a study of blood T cells in healthy people across ages. Per the germline V gene, CDR1 is DFQATT and CDR2 is SNEGSKA (reference sequence). The CDR3 is made up of 13 amino acids. This clonotype turned up a few times. The antigen is not known. A J-beta primer mix and a sample-barcoded 5' primer were used in a second PCR of roughly 6 to 12 cycles. TCRdb analysed the 5' RACE reads with MiXCR anew, one entry per CDR3 protein. The sample lists around 650,000 distinct CDR3 sequences, 40% to 45% seen once, with 25% to 30% in the top ten. General study results and limits: Naive CD4+ cells and diversity were both higher in long-lived donors than in aged donors.

The clonotype originates from an elderly man in good health. The sequenced sample was blood. The gene calls are TRBV20-1 and TRBJ2-1; no definite D call. CDR3 sequence reads: CSLVKRRDNEQFF. In nucleotides, the CDR3 is TGCAGCCTCGTTAAACGGAGAGACAATGAGCAGTTCTTC.